What follows are 5 T cell receptor beta chains derived from one specimen sequenced in a study of response to subunit inactivated influenza vaccine. Via MiXCR, TCRdb re-called the RT-PCR reads, giving one row per CDR3 protein. Here the sample spans roughly 290,000 distinct CDR3 sequences, roughly a fifth being singletons. The material was PBMCs from blood, obtained 21 months after vaccination. The receptors here all came from a man between 50 and 69 years old who received an inactivated influenza vaccine.

This clonotype was found a few times. V is TRBV6-5 and J is TRBJ2-2; D gene unclear. This CDR3 is 14 amino acids long. Germline-derived CDR1 and CDR2 are MNHEY and SVGAGI. V dropped 3 bases and J dropped 1 base, with 6 bases sitting between them. CDR3 region: CASSYGVNTGELFF. CDR3 DNA: TGTGCCAGCAGTTATGGGGTGAACACCGGGGAGCTGTTTTTT.

The V and J genes are TRBV27 and TRBJ2-3; 7 positions match TRBD1. The CDR3 spans 16 residues. Trimming removed 5 bases from V and 4 bases from J; junction bases left unmatched: 12. CDR1 MNHEY and CDR2 SMNVEV come from the germline V gene (reference sequence). CDR3 loop: CASSPVSWQGADTQYF. CDR3 DNA sequence: TGTGCCAGCAGTCCGGTCAGCTGGCAGGGGGCAGATACGCAGTATTTT.

This clonotype has more than one count but fewer than ten. This sequence joins TRBV20-1 and TRBJ2-7; D is possibly TRBD1 (5 bases). Per the germline V gene, CDR1 is DFQATT and CDR2 is SNEGSKA (reference sequence). This CDR3 is 14 amino acids long. Trimming pared 0 bases from V and 4 bases from J, leaving 13 bases between. The CDR3 DNA reads as TGCAGTGCTAGAGATCAGGGCCAGGAGTACGAGCAGTACTTC. This codes for CSARDQGQEYEQYF.

This rearrangement joins TRBV5-6 to TRBJ1-2, with a weak D call TRBD1 (5 bases). The V end lost 4 bases, the J end lost 8 bases, and 18 bases lay between the germline ends. The germline gives CDR1 SGHDT, CDR2 YYEEEE. CDR3 size: 14 residues. The CDR3 coding sequence is TGTGCCAGCAGCCCACCCGGGACTCACTCCGGCTACACCTTC. Its protein product is CASSPPGTHSGYTF.

V is TRBV19 and J is TRBJ2-5, with D possibly matching TRBD1 (6 bases). Trimming shortened V by 9 bases and J by 3 bases, and 14 bases separated the two germline ends. The length of the CDR3 is 13 residues. CDR1 LNHDA and CDR2 SQIVND come from the germline V gene (reference sequence). CDR3 sequence reads: CASNRVGEETQYF. The CDR3 nucleotides are TGTGCCAGCAACAGGGTTGGTGAAGAGACCCAGTACTTC.